What follows is one T cell receptor (beta chain) and its context. The target antigen is unknown. Genomic DNA came from blood conventional CD4+ T cells gated CD25-low CD127-high. The assay was immunoSEQ multiplex PCR, and TCRdb's table has in-frame clones only and misses some. The sample gives tens of thousands of clones, 90% of which show up once; about 0.54% is in the top ten. CDR1 SGHTA and CDR2 FQGTGA come from the germline V gene. This CDR3 is built from 14 residues. V gave up 6 bases and J gave up 4 bases, with 12 bases separating them. This specimen comes from a study of regulatory and conventional T cells in RAG deficiency. The study, taken as a whole, reports: Shannon entropy was markedly lower and Simpson indices higher in RAG-deficient patients than control T-cell subsets. In Omenn syndrome, Treg and Tconv repertoires overlapped >80%.

A further study also used this sample, focusing on regulatory T cells. From that study: The primer mix had 52 TRBV and 13 TRBJ primers. Patient repertoires had restricted TRB V-J pairs and skewed V and J usage, most in Tregs.

This chain uses TRBV7-3 with TRBJ2-2, with D unclear. The sequence came from a human donor in good health. Sequencing was done on a sample of CD4+ effector T cells sorted from blood. CDR3 protein: CASSGRPFTGELFF. CDR3 sequence (DNA): TGTGCCAGCAGTGGTCGGCCCTTCACCGGGGAGCTGTTTTTT.